These 27 T cell receptor beta chains share one sample of origin, sequenced in a study of quantifying T cell responses using KT2 cells. Study as a whole: RNA was reverse transcribed with TCR alpha and beta constant-region primers.

Each cDNA got a UMI-containing oligo ligated at its 3' end. The first PCR ran roughly 4 cycles with an equimolar RC1.1 and RC1.2 beta primer mix. TCRdb reprocessed the UMI-ligation and nested PCR reads with MiXCR, giving one entry per CDR3 protein. The top ten clones hold about 9.7% of a sample with over 55,000 distinct CDR3 sequences, around an eighth of them seen once. The sequenced sample consisted of PBMCs spiked with cells of the T cell clone KT2. Source of these receptors: a human donor.

This clonotype was observed a handful of times. The CDR3 DNA reads TGTGCCAGCAGCCCACAGCGGGGGCGTATACAAGAGACCCAGTACTTC. Translated: CASSPQRGRIQETQYF. V gene TRBV14 combines with J gene TRBJ2-5; 8 bases are shared with TRBD2. V was pared by 4 bases and J by 2 bases, with 9 bases of the junction left unmatched. The CDR3 runs 16 residues. Per the germline V gene, CDR1 is SGHDN and CDR2 is FVKESK.

CDR3 residues: CASSLGSTTATYEQYF. CDR3 DNA sequence: TGTGCCAGCAGCTTAGGGTCGACTACTGCTACCTACGAGCAGTACTTC. The J gene is TRBJ2-7, the V gene TRBV7-3; D perhaps matches TRBD2 (5 bases). V was shortened by 2 bases and J by 2 bases, with 16 bases between the two germline ends. The CDR3 runs 16 residues. Germline V gene data show CDR1 as SGHTA and CDR2 as FQGTGA.

This clonotype was seen a handful of times. This chain links TRBV5-6 with TRBJ1-1; tentative D call: TRBD1 (6 bases). This CDR3 is built from 14 residues. CDR1 SGHDT and CDR2 YYEEEE come from the germline V gene. V dropped 4 bases and J dropped 5 bases, with 15 bases sitting between them. CDR3 loop: CASSKRGRETEAFF. For the CDR3, the DNA is TGTGCCAGCAGCAAGCGGGGGCGCGAAACTGAAGCTTTCTTT. Complete variable domain (other parts from reference TRBV5-6 and TRBJ1-1): DAGVTQSPTHLIKTRGQQVTLRCSPKSGHDTVSWYQQALGQGPQFIFQYYEEEERQRGNFPDRFSGHQFPNYSSELNVNALLLGDSALYLCASSKRGRETEAFFGQGTRLTVV.

V gene TRBV6-2 or TRBV6-3 combines with J gene TRBJ1-1; D call uncertain. CDR1 is MNHEY, CDR2 SVGEGT, per germline. Between the trimmed V and J ends, which lost 5 bases and 1 base, there was a span of 11 bases. The CDR3 runs to 14 residues. Here the CDR3 reads CASSPPRPNTEAFF. In DNA, the CDR3 is TGTGCCAGCAGTCCCCCCCGCCCGAACACTGAAGCTTTCTTT.

Worth noting for this clonotype: The junction and the germline gene differ at one end; a read error may be behind it. V is TRBV7-8 and J is TRBJ2-5, with a possible D match to TRBD2 (5 bases). Germline loops: CDR1 SGHVS, CDR2 FQNEAQ. The CDR3 length is 14 residues. CDR3 in amino acids: CDSRTRDQKENQYF. The CDR3, as DNA: TGTGACAGCAGAACTAGGGATCAAAAAGAGAACCAGTACTTC.

The chain carries TRBV9 and TRBJ1-1; possible D gene TRBD1, 5 bases. This CDR3 region has 13 residues. Germline lookup yields CDR1 SGDLS and CDR2 YYNGEE. V gave up 4 bases and J gave up 0 bases, with 7 bases separating them. As DNA, the CDR3 is TGTGCCAGCAGCCCGGGGGTGAACACTGAAGCTTTCTTT. As protein: CASSPGVNTEAFF.

Only one count was recorded for this clonotype. CDR3 nucleotide sequence: TGTGCCAGCTCACCGGGACAGGGGTACACTGAAGCTTTCTTT. Translated: CASSPGQGYTEAFF. J is TRBJ1-1 and V is TRBV18, with TRBD1 matching 10 bases. The germline V gene encodes CDR1 KGHSH and CDR2 LQKENI. CDR3 length: 14 amino acids. V was clipped by 3 bases and J by 3 bases; unmatched bases: 1.

This clonotype has at least ten counts. The chain joins TRBV12-3 or TRBV12-4 to TRBJ2-4; 8 positions agree with TRBD1. CDR3 length: 15 amino acids. Trimming at V came to 6 bases and at J to 1 base, leaving 5 bases not matched to a gene. CDR3: CASSSQGAAKNIQYF. The CDR3 DNA is TGTGCCAGCAGCTCCCAGGGGGCTGCCAAAAACATTCAGTACTTC.

This clonotype was counted a few times. V usage is TRBV9 and J usage is TRBJ2-1; TRBD2 matches 9 bases. The CDR3 runs 14 residues. Germline V gives CDR1 SGDLS, CDR2 YYNGEE. The V gene end was trimmed by 4 bases and the J gene end by 8 bases; junction bases not matched to a gene: 7. CDR3 protein: CASSPPTSGYEQFF. CDR3 coding DNA: TGTGCCAGCAGCCCCCCGACTAGCGGCTATGAGCAGTTCTTC.

The chain recombines TRBV10-3 with TRBJ2-3; D gene ambiguous. The CDR3 consists of 15 residues. Per germline, CDR1 ENHRY and CDR2 SYGVKD. Trimming left V 4 bases short and J 2 bases short, with 13 bases between. CDR3 in amino acids: CAISVYSTSTDTQYF. In DNA, the CDR3 is TGTGCCATCAGTGTTTACTCCACCTCCACAGATACGCAGTATTTT.

The chain recombines TRBV7-8 with TRBJ2-7; D remains ambiguous. CDR3 length equals 13 residues. V lost 2 bases to trimming and J lost 4 bases, with 9 bases between them. Per the germline V gene, CDR1 is SGHVS and CDR2 is FQNEAQ. The chain's CDR3 is CASSLTSLYEQYF. DNA of the CDR3: TGTGCCAGCAGCTTAACGTCTCTGTACGAGCAGTACTTC.

This chain uses TRBV3-1 with TRBJ2-2; 11 bases are a match to TRBD2. The germline V gene has CDR1 LGHDT and CDR2 YNNKEL (reference sequence). The CDR3 has 18 amino acids. J lost 1 base, V lost 1 base, and 5 bases had no gene match. The CDR3 nucleotides are TGTGCCAGCAGCCAAGTAGCGGGGGGGTTTATGAACACCGGGGAGCTGTTTTTT. This sequence encodes CASSQVAGGFMNTGELFF.

The J gene is TRBJ1-2, the V gene TRBV2, with 7 bases fitting TRBD1. Germline lookup yields CDR1 SNHLY and CDR2 FYNNEI. The CDR3 is 14 amino acids. Trimming took 6 bases from V and 2 from J; bases not matched to a gene: 6. CDR3 nucleotide sequence: TGTGCCAGCAGGAGCGGGACAGCCAACTATGGCTACACCTTC. Amino acid sequence: CASRSGTANYGYTF. Full variable domain (outside the CDR3, taken from reference TRBV2 and TRBJ1-2): EPEVTQTPSHQVTQMGQEVILRCVPISNHLYFYWYRQILGQKVEFLVSFYNNEISEKSEIFDDQFSVERPDGSNFTLKIRSTKLEDSAMYFCASRSGTANYGYTFGSGTRLTVV.

This clonotype has at least ten counts. The chain links TRBV2 to TRBJ1-1; TRBD1 agrees at 10 bases. This CDR3 spans 14 amino acids. Unmatched junction bases numbered 12, after V lost 9 bases and J lost 8 bases. Germline values: CDR1 SNHLY, CDR2 FYNNEI. The CDR3 DNA reads TGTGCCAGAGATACCGGGACAGGGGATGGCGAAGCTTTCTTT. Its protein is CARDTGTGDGEAFF.

In this sample, this clonotype turned up a few times. This chain links TRBV6-4 with TRBJ2-3; D remains ambiguous. CDR1 and CDR2 (germline): MRHNA, SNTAGT. This CDR3 comprises 13 residues. The V end was cut by 5 bases, the J end by 4 bases, with 10 bases between. The CDR3 is CASSLENSDTQYF. CDR3 nucleotides: TGTGCCAGCAGTCTCGAAAATTCAGATACGCAGTATTTT.

This clonotype came up many times. The chain combines TRBV2 with TRBJ2-1; no reliable D call. Trimming pared 5 bases from V and 2 bases from J, leaving 13 bases between. The CDR3 covers 15 residues. Per germline, CDR1 SNHLY and CDR2 FYNNEI. The CDR3 loop is CASSRRNAAYNEQFF. CDR3 sequence (DNA): TGTGCCAGCAGTCGGCGGAACGCCGCCTACAATGAGCAGTTCTTC.

This clonotype was seen more than once but under ten times. V is TRBV12-5 and J is TRBJ2-1; a weak D match, TRBD2 (5 bases). The CDR3 consists of 15 residues. Trimming took off 7 bases at V and 0 bases at J, with 13 bases between the two ends. In germline, CDR1 is LGHNT, CDR2 FRNRAP. DNA for the CDR3: TGTGCTAGTGAAAAGCGACTAAGCTCCTACAATGAGCAGTTCTTC. It yields the protein CASEKRLSSYNEQFF.

This clonotype was seen many times. This sequence joins TRBV4-3 and TRBJ1-4, with D hard to call. CDR3 length: 16 amino acids. Trimming left V 1 base short and J 0 bases short, with 9 bases between. Germline CDR1 is LGHNA and CDR2 is YSLEER. The CDR3 DNA follows: TGCGCCAGCAGCCAAGGTTTGACTGCAACTAATGAAAAACTGTTTTTT. This codes for CASSQGLTATNEKLFF.

The chain combines TRBV4-1 with TRBJ2-3, with 8 bases fitting TRBD1. The CDR3 has 14 amino acids. Looked up from germline, CDR1 is MGHRA and CDR2 is YSYEKL. The ends lost 4 bases at V and 4 bases at J; junction bases unmatched: 4. The CDR3 coding sequence is TGCGCCAGCAGCCGCAGGGGGCCCCCAGATACGCAGTATTTT. This sequence encodes CASSRRGPPDTQYF.

Details on this clonotype: One base away lies a much larger clone, so this may be a sequencing read error. This sequence joins TRBV4-3 and TRBJ2-2, with 10 nucleotides matching TRBD1. This CDR3 region has 16 residues. The germline V gene encodes CDR1 LGHNA and CDR2 YSLEER. The CDR3 DNA follows: TGCGCCAGCGGCGGAGAAGACAGGGGGCAGAGCGGGAAGCTGTTTTTT. It yields the protein CASGGEDRGQSGKLFF.

This rearrangement joins TRBV28 to TRBJ1-5, with D tentatively TRBD1 (5 bases). Germline loops: CDR1 MDHEN, CDR2 SYDVKM. This CDR3 spans 16 amino acids. The ends were cut back, 7 bases at V and 3 bases at J, with 19 bases in the middle. The CDR3 spells CASNPEGSGFNQPQHF. In nucleotides, the CDR3 is TGTGCCAGCAATCCTGAGGGGTCGGGATTCAATCAGCCCCAGCATTTT.

The CDR3 bases are TGCGCCAGCAGCTCCGGACTGAGCTCCTACAATGAGCAGTTCTTC. Protein sequence: CASSSGLSSYNEQFF. V and J are TRBV5-1 and TRBJ2-1; D is possibly TRBD2 (5 bases). The V gene's germline CDR1 is SGHRS and CDR2 YFSETQ. This CDR3 is built from 15 residues. With 3 bases removed from V and 0 bases from J, the gap between germline ends came to 10 bases.

The chain couples TRBV7-8 to TRBJ2-1; 10 bases are a match to TRBD2. The germline CDR1 and CDR2 sequences are SGHVS and FQNEAQ. The ends lost 3 bases at V and 5 bases at J; junction bases unmatched: 7. This CDR3 region has 16 residues. The CDR3 DNA is TGTGCCAGCAGCTTCGGGGGACTAGCGTCCAACAATGAGCAGTTCTTC. This codes for CASSFGGLASNNEQFF.

This chain links TRBV24-1 with TRBJ2-1, with 11 nucleotides matching TRBD2. Looked up from germline, CDR1 is KGHDR and CDR2 is SFDVKD. The V and J ends lost 4 bases and 10 bases, in that order; junction bases with no gene match: 11. CDR3 length: 16 residues. The CDR3 sequence: CATSDPGTSGSREQFF. The CDR3 DNA reads TGTGCCACCAGTGACCCTGGGACTAGCGGTTCGAGAGAGCAGTTCTTC.

This chain connects TRBV24-1 to TRBJ2-1; TRBD2 aligns across 7 bases. CDR3 size: 16 residues. Germline CDR1 is KGHDR and CDR2 is SFDVKD. V trimming: 4 bases; J trimming: 8 bases; junction bases outside the gene matches: 13. This CDR3 is CATSDPGGFSPHEQFF. The CDR3 DNA sequence: TGTGCCACCAGTGACCCGGGAGGCTTTAGCCCCCATGAGCAGTTCTTC.

This sequence joins TRBV20-1 and TRBJ2-7, with 11 bases lining up with TRBD2. V lost 4 bases to trimming and J lost 3 bases; unmatched junction nucleotides: 5. CDR1 DFQATT and CDR2 SNEGSKA come from the germline V gene (reference sequence). The CDR3 length is 14 residues. The CDR3 loop is CSATGLAVLYEQYF. The CDR3 DNA sequence: TGCAGTGCTACGGGACTAGCGGTTCTCTACGAGCAGTACTTC.

The table lists this clonotype with a few counts. The chain employs TRBV27 and TRBJ1-2; D possibly corresponds to TRBD1 (5 bases). This CDR3 is 14 amino acids long. V gave up 7 bases and J gave up 7 bases, with 19 bases separating them. CDR1 MNHEY and CDR2 SMNVEV come from the germline V gene (reference sequence). The CDR3 protein is CASTNGGVSGGYTF. For the CDR3, the DNA is TGTGCCAGCACTAACGGGGGGGTCAGCGGTGGCTACACCTTC.